This passage covers 14 T cell receptor beta chains from one sample sequenced in a study of T cells expressing NK-cell markers. From the 5' RACE reads, TCRdb lists one entry per CDR3 protein and no DNA. Here the sample table reports roughly 160,000 distinct CDR3 sequences. Sequencing was carried out using blood T cells: a sorted CD56 or NKG2C T cell subset, CD4+ or CD8+ T cells, or bulk PBMC T cells (not recorded which). Receptors were obtained from a woman between 18 and 70 years old in good health.

The chain employs TRBV5-5 and TRBJ2-5; TCRdb indicates TRBD1, and absent DNA this call remains unverified. This CDR3 contains 15 residues. From germline, CDR1 is SGHKS and CDR2 YYEKEE (reference sequence). CDR3 region: CASSLGRQGAETQYF.

This rearrangement joins TRBV12-3 or TRBV12-4 to TRBJ2-1; TCRdb proposes TRBD1, but this gene call is untestable without DNA. The CDR3 consists of 15 residues. The chain's CDR3 is CASSFSPGRVYEQFF.

The V and J genes are TRBV6-2 or TRBV6-3 and TRBJ2-2; there is no DNA to check the TCRdb D call of TRBD1. Germline V lookup: CDR1 MNHEY, CDR2 SVGEGT. The CDR3 totals 13 residues. CDR3 in amino acids: CASSYRDLGELFF.

This chain uses TRBV12-3 or TRBV12-4 with TRBJ2-5. This CDR3 has 11 residues. CDR3: CASRKEETQYF.

The chain uses TRBV11-2 and TRBJ1-5. This CDR3 region has 13 residues. CDR1 is SGHAT and CDR2 is FQNNGV in the germline V gene. This CDR3 is CASSVSAGQPQHF.

The chain joins TRBV20-1 to TRBJ1-5; the D gene TCRdb calls, TRBD1, cannot be checked with no DNA. The CDR3 is 15 amino acids. Germline CDR1 reads DFQATT; CDR2 reads SNEGSKA (reference sequence). The CDR3 reads CSARVAGQSNQPQHF.

This chain uses TRBV18 with TRBJ2-1; TCRdb lists TRBD2, though no DNA is available to test this call. Germline CDR1 reads KGHSH; CDR2 reads LQKENI. There are 13 residues in the CDR3. Here the CDR3 reads CASHLDVEGEQFF.

This chain links TRBV12-3 or TRBV12-4 with TRBJ2-5; TCRdb proposes TRBD2, but this gene call is untestable without DNA. CDR3 length: 15 amino acids. The CDR3 is CASSRTSGGAETQYF.

The genes are TRBV4-1 and TRBJ2-1. The CDR3 is made up of 13 amino acids. The germline gives CDR1 MGHRA, CDR2 YSYEKL. The CDR3 sequence is CASKADSYNEQFF.

J is TRBJ2-5 and V is TRBV7-2. Germline assignment: CDR1 SGHTA and CDR2 FQGNSA. This CDR3 has 16 residues. CDR3 in amino acids: CASSLASETAQETQYF. Filled out from reference TRBV7-2 and TRBJ2-5, the complete variable domain reads GAGVSQSPSNKVTEKGKDVELRCDPISGHTALYWYRQSLGQGLEFLIYFQGNSAPDKSGLPSDRFSAERTGGSVSTLTIQRTQQEDSAVYLCASSLASETAQETQYFGPGTRLLVL.

V gene TRBV5-1 combines with J gene TRBJ1-2; with no DNA, the TCRdb D assignment of TRBD1 cannot be verified. CDR3 length equals 15 residues. Germline CDR1 reads SGHRS; CDR2 reads YFSETQ. CDR3 loop: CASSFGGHQVYGYTF.

The genes are TRBV12-3 or TRBV12-4 and TRBJ2-1. The CDR3 is made up of 14 amino acids. The CDR3 region is CASSPSTLGNEQFF.

This chain links TRBV24-1 with TRBJ2-3; there is no DNA to check the TCRdb D call of TRBD2. Per germline, CDR1 KGHDR and CDR2 SFDVKD. CDR3 length: 17 amino acids. The CDR3 loop reads CATSDFETSARTDTQYF.

The genes are TRBV2 and TRBJ1-1. Germline V gene sequence: CDR1 SNHLY, CDR2 FYNNEI. The CDR3 contains 13 residues. CDR3 loop: CASLRFPNTEAFF.